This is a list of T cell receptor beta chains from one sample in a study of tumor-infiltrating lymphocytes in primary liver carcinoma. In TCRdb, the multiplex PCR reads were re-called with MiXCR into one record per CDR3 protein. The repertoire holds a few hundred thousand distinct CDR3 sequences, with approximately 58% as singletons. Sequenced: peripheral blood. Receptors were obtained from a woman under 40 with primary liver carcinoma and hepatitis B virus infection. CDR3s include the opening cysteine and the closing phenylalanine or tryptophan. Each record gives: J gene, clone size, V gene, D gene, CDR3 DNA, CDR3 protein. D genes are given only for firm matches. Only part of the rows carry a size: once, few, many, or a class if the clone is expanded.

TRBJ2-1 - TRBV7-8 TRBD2 TGTGCCACGGGGGGGAGGGTGGTCAATGAGCAGTTCTTC CATGGRVVNEQFF
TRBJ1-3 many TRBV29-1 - TGCAGCGTTGCTGGTGGGTCGGGCAGCTCTGGAAACACCATATATTTT CSVAGGSGSSGNTIYF
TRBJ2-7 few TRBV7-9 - TGTGCCAGCAGCCCACAGTCCGGGACGGGCGCTTACGAGCAGTACTTC CASSPQSGTGAYEQYF
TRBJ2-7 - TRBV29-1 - TGCAGCGGTCTCATTTTTGGGAGAGTTTCCTACGAGCAGTACTTC CSGLIFGRVSYEQYF
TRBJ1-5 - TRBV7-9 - TGTGCCAGCAGCTTAATATTGGGACAGCCCCAGCATTTT CASSLILGQPQHF
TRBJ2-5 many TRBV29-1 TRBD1 TGCAGCGTTGAAGACGGGACAGGGCAGGGAGAGACCCAGTACTTC CSVEDGTGQGETQYF
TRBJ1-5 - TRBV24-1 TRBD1 TGTGCCACCAGTGACCCCGGACAGGCAGGACAGCCCCAGCATTTT CATSDPGQAGQPQHF
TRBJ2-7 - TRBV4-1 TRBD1 TGCGCCAGCAGCCAACAGGGACAGGGGATCTACGAGCAGTACTTC CASSQQGQGIYEQYF
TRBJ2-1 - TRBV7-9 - TGTGCCAGCAGCGCTGAGAGGTCGGGACGATTCTCCTACAATGAGCAGTTCTTC CASSAERSGRFSYNEQFF
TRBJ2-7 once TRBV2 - TGTGCCAGCACGGGAGCTGAGACTTACGAGCAGTACTTC CASTGAETYEQYF
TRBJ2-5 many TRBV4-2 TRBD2 TGTGCCAGCAGCCAAAGGGTAGCGGGAGTTACGGGCGAGACCCAGTACTTC CASSQRVAGVTGETQYF
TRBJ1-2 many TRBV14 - TGTGCCAGCAGCCAAGATATAGGAGGGGCCTATGGCTACACCTTC CASSQDIGGAYGYTF
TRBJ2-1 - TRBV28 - TGTGCCAGCAGCAAACCTGGGGGGGGCGGTAGCAATGAGCAGTTCTTC CASSKPGGGGSNEQFF
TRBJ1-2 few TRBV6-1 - TGTGCCAGCAGTGAAGTCAATGTACGAACGACATATGGCTACACCTTC CASSEVNVRTTYGYTF
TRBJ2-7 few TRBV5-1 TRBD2 TGCGCCAGCAGCCCCCTCCTAGCGGGAGGCTACGAGCAGTACTTC CASSPLLAGGYEQYF
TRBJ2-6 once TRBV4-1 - - CASWRLAVGSGANVLAF
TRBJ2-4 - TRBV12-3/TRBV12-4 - TGTGCCAGCGGCCCGGGACTCCAACCCGGAAGCATTCAGTACTTC CASGPGLQPGSIQYF
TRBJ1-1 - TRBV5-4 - TGTGCCAGCAGCTTGGTGATCACCTCTGAAGCTATCTTT CASSLVITSEAIF
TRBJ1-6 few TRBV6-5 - TGTGCCAGCACACAGGGTTCGGCTTCACCCCTCCACTTT CASTQGSASPLHF
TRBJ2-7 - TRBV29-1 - TGCAGCGTTGATGGTGGCAGCAGCATCGAGCAGTACTTC CSVDGGSSIEQYF
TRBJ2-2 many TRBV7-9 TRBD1 TGTGCCAGCAGCAACCGGGACAGGGCGGCGGGGGAGCTGTTTTTT CASSNRDRAAGELFF
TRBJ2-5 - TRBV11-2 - TGTGCCAGTAGCTTAGGACATGGAATATGGGAGACCCAGTACTTC CASSLGHGIWETQYF
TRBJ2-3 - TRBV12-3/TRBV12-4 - TGTGCCAACAGTTTTTCCAGGTCAGATACGCAGTATTTT CANSFSRSDTQYF
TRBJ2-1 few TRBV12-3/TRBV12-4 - TGTGCCAGCAGACCCGCTCTGGGCGAGCAGTTCTTC CASRPALGEQFF
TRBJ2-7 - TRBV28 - TGTGCCAGCAGTTTTTATTCGGGAACGGGCGAGCAGTACTTC CASSFYSGTGEQYF
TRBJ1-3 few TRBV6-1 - TGTGCCAGCAATAGACAGTCGGATTACTCTGGAAACACCATATATTTT CASNRQSDYSGNTIYF
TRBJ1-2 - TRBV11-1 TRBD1 TGTGCCAGCAGCTTCGGGACAGTCGATTCTAACTATGGCTACACCTTC CASSFGTVDSNYGYTF
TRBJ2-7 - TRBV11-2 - TGTGCCAGCAGCACCACCGGACTCACCGAGGAGCAGTACTTC CASSTTGLTEEQYF
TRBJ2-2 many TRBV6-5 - TGTGCCAGCAGTAACGAGGTGGCCGGGGAGCTGTTTTTT CASSNEVAGELFF
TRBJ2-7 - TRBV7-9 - TGTGCCAGCAGCGTGGGAGGCCTCTCCTACGAGCAGTACTTC CASSVGGLSYEQYF
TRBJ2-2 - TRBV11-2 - TGTGCCAACAGCTTACCCCTAAGGACAAAGAACACCGGGGAGCTGTTTTTT CANSLPLRTKNTGELFF
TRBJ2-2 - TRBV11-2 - TGTGCCAGCAGGCCCGGGACGACGGCCACCGGGGAGCTGTCATTT CASRPGTTATGELSF
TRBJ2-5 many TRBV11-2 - TGTGCCAGCAGCCCCGTGGGGATCCAAGAGACCCAGTACTTC CASSPVGIQETQYF
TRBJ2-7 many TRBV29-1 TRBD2 TGCAGCGTTGCTACTAGCGGGAGCCCACAGGACGAGCAGTACTTC CSVATSGSPQDEQYF
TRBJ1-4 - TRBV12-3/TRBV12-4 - TGTGCCAGCAGCACCAGGGCGGGGGGTGAAAAACTGTTTTTT CASSTRAGGEKLFF
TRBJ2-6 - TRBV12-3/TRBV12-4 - TGTGCCGCCGGGGGATCTGGGGCCAACGTCCTGACTTTC CAAGGSGANVLTF
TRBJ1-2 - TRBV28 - TGTGCCAGCAGGGTCAGTTGGAACTATGGCTACACCTTC CASRVSWNYGYTF
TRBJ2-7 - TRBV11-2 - TGTGCCAGCAGCCTAACAGGGTCGTCCTACGATCAGTACTTC CASSLTGSSYDQYF
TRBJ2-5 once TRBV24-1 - TGTGCCACCAGTGATAGGATTGGAGAGACCCAGTACTTC CATSDRIGETQYF
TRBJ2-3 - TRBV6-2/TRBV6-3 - TGTGCCAGCAGTCGGAATAGGGGCACAGATACGCAGTATTTT CASSRNRGTDTQYF
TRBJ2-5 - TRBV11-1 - TGTGCCAGCAGCGTGAAGGGAGAGACCCAGAAATTC CASSVKGETQKF
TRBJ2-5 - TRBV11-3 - TGTGCCAACGGGGGTCCTCAAGAGACCCAGTACTTC CANGGPQETQYF
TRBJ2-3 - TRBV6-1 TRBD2 TGTGCCAGCAGTCCGCGGGGGGCGCAGTATTTT CASSPRGAQYF
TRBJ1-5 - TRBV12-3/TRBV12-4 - TGTGCCAGCAGTTTAACAACAGGGAGGAAACAGCCCCAGCATTTT CASSLTTGRKQPQHF
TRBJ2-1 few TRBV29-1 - TGCAGCGTTGAGCCAGCCGGTGACAATGAGCAGTTCTTC CSVEPAGDNEQFF
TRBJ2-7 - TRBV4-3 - TGCGCCAGCGGCCAAGATCCTAGTAGGGTGATCTACGACCAGTACTTC CASGQDPSRVIYDQYF
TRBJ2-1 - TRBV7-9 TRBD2 TGTGCCAGCAGCCGGGGACTAGCGGGAGACAATGAGCAGTTCTTC CASSRGLAGDNEQFF
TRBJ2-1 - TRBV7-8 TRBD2 TGTGCCAGCAGCTTAACGGTGATAGCGGGAGGGGTTGAGCAGTTCTTC CASSLTVIAGGVEQFF
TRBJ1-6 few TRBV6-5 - TGTGCCAGCAGATCAGGGGTAGATTCACCCCTCCACTTT CASRSGVDSPLHF
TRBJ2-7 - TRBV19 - TGTGCCAGTAGTATAGCGGGGTCCTCCAACGAGCAGTACTTC CASSIAGSSNEQYF
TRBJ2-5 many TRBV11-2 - TGTGCCAGCAGCTTAGGATGGGCCGGGCGGGCCCAGTACTTC CASSLGWAGRAQYF
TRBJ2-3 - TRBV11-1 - TGTGCCAGCAGCTTAGGAGGGCTAGCCGTTGATATACAGTATTTT CASSLGGLAVDIQYF